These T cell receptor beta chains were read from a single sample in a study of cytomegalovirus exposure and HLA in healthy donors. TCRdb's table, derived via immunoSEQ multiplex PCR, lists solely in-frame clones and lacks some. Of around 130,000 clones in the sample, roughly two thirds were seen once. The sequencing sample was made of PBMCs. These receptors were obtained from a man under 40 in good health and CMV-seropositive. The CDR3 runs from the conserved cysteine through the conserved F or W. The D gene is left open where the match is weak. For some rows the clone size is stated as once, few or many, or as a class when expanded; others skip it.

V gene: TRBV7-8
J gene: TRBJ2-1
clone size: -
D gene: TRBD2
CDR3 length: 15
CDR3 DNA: TGTGCCAGCAGCTCGGGACTAGCGGCCTACAATGAGCAGTTCTTC
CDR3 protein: CASSSGLAAYNEQFF

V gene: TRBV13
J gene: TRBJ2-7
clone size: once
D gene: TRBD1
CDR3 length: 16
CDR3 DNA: TGTGCCAGCAGCTACCGGCCGGGACAGCCGGACTACGAGCAGTACTTC
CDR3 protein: CASSYRPGQPDYEQYF

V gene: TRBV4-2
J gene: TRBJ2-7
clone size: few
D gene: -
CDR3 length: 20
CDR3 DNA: TGTGCCAGCAGCCAAGAAGTTAGCCTGGCTAGCTCCCCAGGATCCTACGAGCAGTACTTC
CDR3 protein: CASSQEVSLASSPGSYEQYF

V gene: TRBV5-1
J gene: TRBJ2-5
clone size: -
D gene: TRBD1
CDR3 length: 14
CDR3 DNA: TGCGCCAGCAGCCCGGGACAGATTGTAGAGACCCAGTACTTC
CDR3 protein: CASSPGQIVETQYF

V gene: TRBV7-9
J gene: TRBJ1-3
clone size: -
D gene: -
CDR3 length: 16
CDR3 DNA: TGTGCCAGCAGCATGAGGGGGAAGGGGCCTGGAAACACCATATATTTT
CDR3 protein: CASSMRGKGPGNTIYF

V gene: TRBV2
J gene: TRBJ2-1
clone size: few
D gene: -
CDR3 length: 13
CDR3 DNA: TGTGCCAGCAGTCAAACAGGGTACAATGAGCAGTTCTTC
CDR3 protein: CASSQTGYNEQFF

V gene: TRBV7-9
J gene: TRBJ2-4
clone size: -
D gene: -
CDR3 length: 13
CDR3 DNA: TGTGCCAGCAGCTTAACAGGGGGGGGCATTCAGTACTTC
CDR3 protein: CASSLTGGGIQYF

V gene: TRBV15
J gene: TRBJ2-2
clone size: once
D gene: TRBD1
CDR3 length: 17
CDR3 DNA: TGTGCCACCAGCAGATACCCGACAGGGAGACCGACCGGGGAGCTGTTTTTT
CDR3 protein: CATSRYPTGRPTGELFF

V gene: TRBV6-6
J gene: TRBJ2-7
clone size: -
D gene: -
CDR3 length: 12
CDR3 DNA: TGTGCCAGCAGTCCTACTAGCAACGAGCAGTACTTC
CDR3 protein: CASSPTSNEQYF

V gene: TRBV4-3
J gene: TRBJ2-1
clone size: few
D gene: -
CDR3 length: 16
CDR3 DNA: TGCGCCAGCAGCCCAGATTTAACGCGAGAATACAATGAGCAGTTCTTC
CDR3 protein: CASSPDLTREYNEQFF

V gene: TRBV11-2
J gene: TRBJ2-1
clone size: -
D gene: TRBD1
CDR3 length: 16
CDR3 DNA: TGTGCCAGCAGCCTGACAGGGGGTCGTCATAACAATGAGCAGTTCTTC
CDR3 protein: CASSLTGGRHNNEQFF

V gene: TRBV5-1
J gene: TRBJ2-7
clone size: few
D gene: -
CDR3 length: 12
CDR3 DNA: TGCGCCAGCAGCGCCGGGGGTGACGAGCAGTACTTC
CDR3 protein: CASSAGGDEQYF

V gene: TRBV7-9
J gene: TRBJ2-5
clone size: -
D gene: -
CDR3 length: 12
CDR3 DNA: TGTGCCAGCAGCTTAGTCTTGGAGACCCAGTACTTC
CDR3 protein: CASSLVLETQYF

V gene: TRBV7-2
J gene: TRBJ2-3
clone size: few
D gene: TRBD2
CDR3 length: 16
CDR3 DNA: TGTGCCAGCAGCTTAGCGTCTAGCGGGAGTCTCGTGACGCAGTATTTT
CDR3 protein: CASSLASSGSLVTQYF

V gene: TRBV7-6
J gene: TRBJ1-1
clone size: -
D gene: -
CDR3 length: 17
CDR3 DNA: TGTGCCAGCAGCTTATTCCCCGTGTATTCCGTGAACACTGAAGCTTTCTTT
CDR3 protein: CASSLFPVYSVNTEAFF

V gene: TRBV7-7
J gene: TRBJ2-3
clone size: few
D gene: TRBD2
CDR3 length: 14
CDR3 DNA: TGTGCTAGCAGCCCCGGGAGGCACACAGATACGCAGTATTTT
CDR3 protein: CASSPGRHTDTQYF

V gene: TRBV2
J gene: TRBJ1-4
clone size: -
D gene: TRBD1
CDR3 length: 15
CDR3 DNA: TGTGCCAGCACCTCGCAGGGGGGATCTAATGAAAAACTGTTTTTT
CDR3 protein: CASTSQGGSNEKLFF

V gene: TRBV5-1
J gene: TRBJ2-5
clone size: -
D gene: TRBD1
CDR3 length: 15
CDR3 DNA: TGCGCCAGCAGCTTCGGGACAGGGGTACAGGAGACCCAGTACTTC
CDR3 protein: CASSFGTGVQETQYF

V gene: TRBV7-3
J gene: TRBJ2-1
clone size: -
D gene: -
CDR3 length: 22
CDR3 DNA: TGTGCCAGCAGCTCACAGGAGGCGGTGGCAGGGGAAAAATCGCACGGCTACAATGAGCAGTTCTTC
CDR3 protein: CASSSQEAVAGEKSHGYNEQFF

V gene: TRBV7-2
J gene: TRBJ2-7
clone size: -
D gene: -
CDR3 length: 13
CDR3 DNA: TGTGCCAGCAGCCCACGTAGTTCCTACGAGCAGTACTTC
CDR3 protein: CASSPRSSYEQYF

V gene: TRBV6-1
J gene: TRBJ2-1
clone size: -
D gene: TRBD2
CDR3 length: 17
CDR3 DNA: TGTGCCAGCAGTGAAGTTCCTAGCGGGATCTTCGGGAGTGAGCAGTTCTTC
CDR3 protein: CASSEVPSGIFGSEQFF

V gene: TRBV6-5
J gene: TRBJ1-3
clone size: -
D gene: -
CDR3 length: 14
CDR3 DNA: TGTGCCAGCCAAAGAAGCGACTCTGGAAACACCATATATTTT
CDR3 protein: CASQRSDSGNTIYF

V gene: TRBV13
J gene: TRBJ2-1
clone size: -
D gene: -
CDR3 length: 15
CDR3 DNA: TGTGCCAGCAGCCCGCTACGGGCGGGGAAAGGTGAGCAGTTCTTC
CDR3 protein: CASSPLRAGKGEQFF

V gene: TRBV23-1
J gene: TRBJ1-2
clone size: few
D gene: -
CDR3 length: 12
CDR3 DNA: TGCGCCAGCAGTCCGATCATCGTCAGGCACCTCTTC
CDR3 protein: CASSPIIVRHLF

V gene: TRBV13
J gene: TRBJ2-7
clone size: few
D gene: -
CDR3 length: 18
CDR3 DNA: TGTGCCAGCAGCTTACCGCCCACTTTACGGGCCATCCAGGGCGAGCAGTACTTC
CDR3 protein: CASSLPPTLRAIQGEQYF

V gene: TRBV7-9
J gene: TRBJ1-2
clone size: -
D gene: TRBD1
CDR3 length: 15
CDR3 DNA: TGTGCCAGCAGCTTAGGGTCAGGGGGACTGTACGGCTACACCTTC
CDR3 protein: CASSLGSGGLYGYTF

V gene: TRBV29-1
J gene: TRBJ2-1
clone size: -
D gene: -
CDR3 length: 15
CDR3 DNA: TGCAGCGTTGGAGGCGGAGCGGGTTCCTACAATGAGCAGTTCTTC
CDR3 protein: CSVGGGAGSYNEQFF

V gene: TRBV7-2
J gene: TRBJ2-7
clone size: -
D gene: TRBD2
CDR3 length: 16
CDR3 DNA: TGTGCCAGCAGCCCGCCACTAGCGGGATCTACCTACGAGCAGTACTTC
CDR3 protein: CASSPPLAGSTYEQYF

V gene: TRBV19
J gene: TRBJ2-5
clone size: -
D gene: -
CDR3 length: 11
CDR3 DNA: TGTGCCAGTAGCCGGTGGGAGACCCAGTACTTC
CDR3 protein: CASSRWETQYF

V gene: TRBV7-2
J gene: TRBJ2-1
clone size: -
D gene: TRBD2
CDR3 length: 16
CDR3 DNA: TGTGCCAGCAGACTAGCGGGAGGGCCAAGGGGCGATGAGCAGTTCTTC
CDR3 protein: CASRLAGGPRGDEQFF

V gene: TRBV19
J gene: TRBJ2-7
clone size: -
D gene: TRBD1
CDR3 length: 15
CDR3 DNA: TGTGCCAGTAGTACTGTCCCAGGGGGTTACAACGAGCAGTACTTC
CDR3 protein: CASSTVPGGYNEQYF

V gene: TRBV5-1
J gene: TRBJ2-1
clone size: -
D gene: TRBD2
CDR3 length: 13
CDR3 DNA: TGCGCCAGCAGCGCGACTAGCGTTAATGAGCAGTTCTTC
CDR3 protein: CASSATSVNEQFF

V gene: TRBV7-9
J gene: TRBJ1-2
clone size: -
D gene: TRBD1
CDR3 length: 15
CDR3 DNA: TGTGCCAGCAGTCCGCAGGGGGCAGTTCTCTATGGCTACACCTTC
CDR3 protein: CASSPQGAVLYGYTF

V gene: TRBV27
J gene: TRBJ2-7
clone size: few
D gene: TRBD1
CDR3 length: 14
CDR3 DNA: TGTGCCAGCAGTTTAACAGGGGGATCCTACGAGCAGTACTTC
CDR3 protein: CASSLTGGSYEQYF

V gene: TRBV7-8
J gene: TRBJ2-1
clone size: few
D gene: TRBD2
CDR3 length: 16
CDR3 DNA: TGTGCCAGCAGCTTAAGGGTCGCGGGAGGTACCACGCGGCAGTTCTTC
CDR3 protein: CASSLRVAGGTTRQFF

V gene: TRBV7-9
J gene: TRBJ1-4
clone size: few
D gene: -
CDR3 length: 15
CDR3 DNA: TGTGCCAGCAGCTCTTTAGGACTCCGGGGTGAAAAACTGTTTTTT
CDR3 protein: CASSSLGLRGEKLFF

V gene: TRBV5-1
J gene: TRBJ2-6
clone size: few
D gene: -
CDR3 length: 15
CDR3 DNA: TGCGCCAGCAGCTTAAGACAGTCTGGGGCCAACGTCCTGACTTTC
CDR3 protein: CASSLRQSGANVLTF

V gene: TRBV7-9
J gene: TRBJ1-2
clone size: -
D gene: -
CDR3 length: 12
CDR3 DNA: TGTTCCAGCAGCTCTCCCGGCTATGGCTACACCTTC
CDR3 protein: CSSSSPGYGYTF

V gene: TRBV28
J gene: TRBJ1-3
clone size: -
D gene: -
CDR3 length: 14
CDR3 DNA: TGTGCCAGCAGTTCACGAGCGGGGGGAAACACCATATATTTT
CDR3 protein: CASSSRAGGNTIYF

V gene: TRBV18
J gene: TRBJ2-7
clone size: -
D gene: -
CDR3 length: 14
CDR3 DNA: TGTGCCAGCTCGCTACAGGTAGTATCTTACGAGCAGTACTTC
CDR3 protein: CASSLQVVSYEQYF

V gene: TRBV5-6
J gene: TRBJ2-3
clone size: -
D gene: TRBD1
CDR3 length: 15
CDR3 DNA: TGTGCCAGCAGCCCCCACAGGGGGATGGGGGATACGCAGTATTTT
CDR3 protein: CASSPHRGMGDTQYF

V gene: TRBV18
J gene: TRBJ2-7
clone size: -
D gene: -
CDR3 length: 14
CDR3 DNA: TGTGCCAGCTCACCTCCGAGACTTCCCTACGAGCAGTACTTC
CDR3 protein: CASSPPRLPYEQYF

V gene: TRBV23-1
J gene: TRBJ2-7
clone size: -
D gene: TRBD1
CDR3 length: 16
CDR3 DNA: TGCGCCAGCAGTCCTATGGCGCGGACAGGGGTCGGGGAGCAGTACTTC
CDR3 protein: CASSPMARTGVGEQYF

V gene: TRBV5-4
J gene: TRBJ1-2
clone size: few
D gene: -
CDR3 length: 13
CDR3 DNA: TGTGCCAGCAGCTACCGAAGCTCCTATGGCTACACCTTC
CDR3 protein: CASSYRSSYGYTF

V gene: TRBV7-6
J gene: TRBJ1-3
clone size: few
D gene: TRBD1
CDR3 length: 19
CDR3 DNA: TGTGCCAGCAGCTTCGCTCCCGGGGACAGGCTTTCCTCTGGAAACACCATATATTTT
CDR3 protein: CASSFAPGDRLSSGNTIYF

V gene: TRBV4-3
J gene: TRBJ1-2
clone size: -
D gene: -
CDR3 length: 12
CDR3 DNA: TGCGCCAGCAGCTCGACAGGCCATGGCTACACCTTC
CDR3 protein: CASSSTGHGYTF

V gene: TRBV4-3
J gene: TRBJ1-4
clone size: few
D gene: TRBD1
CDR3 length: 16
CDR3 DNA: TGCGCCAGCAGCCATTCATCCGGGACAGGGTATGAAAAACTGTTTTTT
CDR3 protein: CASSHSSGTGYEKLFF

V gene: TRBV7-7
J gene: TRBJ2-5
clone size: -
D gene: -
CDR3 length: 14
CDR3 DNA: TGTGCTAGCAGCCGCAGGGGTAGCCAAGAGACCCAGTACTTC
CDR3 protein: CASSRRGSQETQYF

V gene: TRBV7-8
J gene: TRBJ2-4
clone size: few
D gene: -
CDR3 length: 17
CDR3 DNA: TGTGCCAGCAGCTTAGAACGACCGGGACTAGCCAAAAACATTCAGTACTTC
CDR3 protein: CASSLERPGLAKNIQYF

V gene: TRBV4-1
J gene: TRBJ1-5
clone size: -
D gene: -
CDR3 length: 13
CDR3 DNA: TGCGCCAGCAGTTCGGTGGGGCGTCAGCCCCAGCATTTT
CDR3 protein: CASSSVGRQPQHF

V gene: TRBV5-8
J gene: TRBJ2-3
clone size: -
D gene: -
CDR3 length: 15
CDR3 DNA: TGTGCCAGCAGCTTGTCCGCTCCTAGTCTTTTTACGCAGTATTTT
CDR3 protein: CASSLSAPSLFTQYF

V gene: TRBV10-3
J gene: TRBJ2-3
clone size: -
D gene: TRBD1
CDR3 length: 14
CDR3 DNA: TGTGCCATCAGTGATCAACAGGGGGGAGATACGCAGTATTTT
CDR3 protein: CAISDQQGGDTQYF

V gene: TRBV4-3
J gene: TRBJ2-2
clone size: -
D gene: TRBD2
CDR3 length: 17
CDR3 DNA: TGCGCCAGCAGCCAAGAGACTAGCGGGTTCCTCGCCGGGGAGCTGTTTTTT
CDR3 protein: CASSQETSGFLAGELFF

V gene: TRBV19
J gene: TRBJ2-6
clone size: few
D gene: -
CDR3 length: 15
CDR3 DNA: TGTGCCAGTAGTATAGTAGGGGTCGGGGCCAACGTCCTGACTTTC
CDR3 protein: CASSIVGVGANVLTF

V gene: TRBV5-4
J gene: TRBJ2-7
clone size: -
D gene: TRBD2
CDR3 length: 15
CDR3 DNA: TGTGCCAGCAGCTTGACTAGCGGGCCTGTTTACGAGCAGTACTTC
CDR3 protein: CASSLTSGPVYEQYF